Presented here are 22 T cell receptor beta chains from one specimen sequenced in a study of blood T cells in healthy people across ages. Through a sample-barcoded 5' primer and a J-beta primer mix, a second PCR was run for roughly 7 to 12 cycles. TCRdb fed the 5' RACE reads into MiXCR, producing one record per CDR3 protein. The repertoire has 800,000 to 1,000,000 distinct CDR3 sequences, 48% of them found once; the top ten carry about an eighth. Sequences were obtained from blood. Receptors originate from a man aged 30-40 years in good health.

This clonotype was observed at least ten times. The gene calls are TRBV2 and TRBJ1-1; no firm D call. The CDR3 totals 14 residues. V was clipped by 0 bases and J by 6 bases, with 11 bases between them. Germline V gives CDR1 SNHLY, CDR2 FYNNEI. CDR3 DNA sequence: TGTGCCAGCAGTGAAGCGCAAAGGGATGCTGAAGCTTTCTTT. As protein: CASSEAQRDAEAFF.

The V call is TRBV7-2, the J call TRBJ1-2; 7 positions match TRBD1. Germline V CDR1 and CDR2: SGHTA, FQGNSA. CDR3 size: 15 residues. V was pared by 5 bases and J by 2 bases, with 8 bases of the junction left unmatched. Here the CDR3 DNA reads TGTGCCAGCAGCCTCTCGACAGGGATCAACTATGGCTACACCTTC. Amino acids: CASSLSTGINYGYTF.

This clonotype appeared a few times. The V call is TRBV27, the J call TRBJ1-5, with TRBD1 as a possible D gene (6 bases). The V end lost 1 base, the J end lost 6 bases, and 10 bases lay between the germline ends. The CDR3 has 14 residues. Per the germline V gene, CDR1 is MNHEY and CDR2 is SMNVEV (reference sequence). In nucleotides, the CDR3 is TGTGCCAGCAGTTTATTGGGGGCGGGTCAGCCCCAGCATTTT. Protein sequence: CASSLLGAGQPQHF.

This chain connects TRBV13 to TRBJ1-6; D not resolved. The CDR3 totals 16 residues. Trimming stripped 0 bases from V and 9 bases from J, with 15 bases between. CDR1 and CDR2 from the germline V gene are PRHDT and FYEKMQ (reference sequence). In DNA, the CDR3 is TGTGCCAGCAGCTTAGGGGTGGGAGAGCCGGGTTCACCCCTCCACTTT. Protein sequence: CASSLGVGEPGSPLHF.

The chain joins TRBV25-1 to TRBJ2-5; TRBD1 agrees at 7 bases. J was trimmed by 11 bases and V by 8 bases; bases with no gene match: 5. The CDR3 has 10 amino acids. Germline CDR1 MGHDK, CDR2 SYGVNS. The CDR3 bases are TGTGCCAGCCTCCAGGGGGAGCAGTACTTC. Translating it yields CASLQGEQYF.

This clonotype showed up just a few times. The rearrangement uses TRBV28 and TRBJ1-1, with D hard to call. This CDR3 comprises 14 residues. V gave up 2 bases and J gave up 4 bases, with 11 bases separating them. Germline V gene lookup returns CDR1 MDHEN and CDR2 SYDVKM. CDR3 sequence (DNA): TGTGCCAGCAGTTTACCCAGGCTGAGCACTGAAGCTTTCTTT. This gives the protein CASSLPRLSTEAFF.

The J gene is TRBJ2-3, the V gene TRBV6-1; no firm D call. Germline values: CDR1 MNHNS, CDR2 SASEGT. The CDR3 loop spans 14 amino acids. V was clipped by 3 bases and J by 4 bases, with 11 bases between them. The CDR3 protein is CASSELGMPDTQYF. The CDR3 region has the DNA TGTGCCAGCAGTGAGTTGGGAATGCCAGATACGCAGTATTTT.

The sample holds a few counts of this clonotype. The rearrangement uses TRBV20-1 and TRBJ2-1; D may be TRBD1 or TRBD2 (5 bases each). V was clipped by 1 base and J by 4 bases, with 14 bases between them. The CDR3 runs to 15 residues. Germline V lookup: CDR1 DFQATT, CDR2 SNEGSKA (reference sequence). CDR3 nucleotide sequence: TGCAGTGCTAGAGCCCCGAATGAGGGGTACAATGAGCAGTTCTTC. It codes for CSARAPNEGYNEQFF.

V is TRBV12-3 or TRBV12-4 and J is TRBJ2-2; a weak D match, TRBD2 (7 bases). The CDR3 is made up of 15 amino acids. The V end was cut by 4 bases, the J end by 6 bases, with 15 bases between. The CDR3 DNA is TGTGCCAGCAGTTCCCGGGGGGCCCGGTCCGGGGAGCTGTTTTTT. It encodes CASSSRGARSGELFF.

This sequence joins TRBV6-2 or TRBV6-3 and TRBJ1-4; D is ambiguous. Germline CDR1 is MNHEY and CDR2 is SVGEGT. Trimming removed 7 bases at V and 15 bases at J, with 18 bases between. This CDR3 spans 12 amino acids. The CDR3 reads CASNTERGLVFF. For the CDR3, the DNA is TGTGCCAGCAATACCGAGCGCGGTCTTGTGTTTTTT.

The chain joins TRBV12-3 or TRBV12-4 to TRBJ2-1, with TRBD2 matching 10 bases. J was trimmed by 4 bases and V by 5 bases; bases with no gene match: 8. The CDR3 totals 16 residues. The CDR3 sequence is CASSQSRTSGYNEQFF. CDR3 sequence (DNA): TGTGCCAGCAGTCAAAGTCGGACTAGCGGTTACAATGAGCAGTTCTTC.

The J gene is TRBJ1-5, the V gene TRBV6-5, with a tentative D call TRBD1 (5 bases). Per germline, CDR1 MNHEY and CDR2 SVGAGI. This CDR3 is 13 amino acids long. The V end was cut by 8 bases, the J end by 7 bases, with 15 bases between. The CDR3 region has the DNA TGTGCCAGCGGAGCAGGGAGTTCCCAGCCCCAGCATTTT. Translated, it gives CASGAGSSQPQHF.

The chain carries TRBV4-3 and TRBJ2-2, with D tentatively TRBD2 (6 bases). With 5 bases removed from V and 0 bases from J, the gap between germline ends came to 19 bases. This CDR3 is 18 amino acids long. Germline V gives CDR1 LGHNA, CDR2 YSLEER. The CDR3 DNA follows: TGCGCCAGCAGCACTGACTTGGGGGGTGGTGCGAACACCGGGGAGCTGTTTTTT. This translates into CASSTDLGGGANTGELFF.

V is TRBV12-3 or TRBV12-4 and J is TRBJ2-5; the D gene is possibly TRBD2 (7 bases). Trimming stripped 3 bases from V and 5 bases from J, with 16 bases between. The CDR3 length is 15 residues. CDR3 bases: TGTGCCAGCAGTTTTTCAGGGGCGCGGGGGGAGACCCAGTACTTC. Protein sequence: CASSFSGARGETQYF.

The rearrangement joins TRBV9 to TRBJ2-3, with a weak D call TRBD1 (6 bases). V was pared by 3 bases and J by 2 bases, with 13 bases between. Per germline, CDR1 SGDLS and CDR2 YYNGEE. The CDR3 sequence is 15 residues long. The CDR3 region is CASSARTGFTDTQYF. Written as DNA, the CDR3 is TGTGCCAGCAGCGCCCGAACAGGGTTCACAGATACGCAGTATTTT.

To note about this clonotype: Relative to the germline gene, one junction end is altered; a read error may explain this. J is TRBJ1-4 and V is TRBV6-1; D gene ambiguous. The CDR3 is 14 residues long. CDR1 is MNHNS, CDR2 SASEGT, per germline. CDR3 residues: CASSEAGPNEKLFF. In nucleotides, the CDR3 is TGTGCCAGCAGCGAAGCCGGGCCGAATGAAAAACTGTTTTTT.

The gene calls are TRBV7-2 and TRBJ1-6; 7 bases fit TRBD1. The ends lost 2 bases at V and 7 bases at J; junction bases unmatched: 8. Germline lookup yields CDR1 SGHTA and CDR2 FQGNSA. The CDR3 totals 16 residues. CDR3 nucleotide sequence: TGTGCCAGCAGCTTATTTGGGGACAGCTCGAATTCACCCCTCCACTTT. It specifies CASSLFGDSSNSPLHF. Combining the CDR3 with reference TRBV7-2 and TRBJ1-6 gives the whole variable domain GAGVSQSPSNKVTEKGKDVELRCDPISGHTALYWYRQSLGQGLEFLIYFQGNSAPDKSGLPSDRFSAERTGGSVSTLTIQRTQQEDSAVYLCASSLFGDSSNSPLHFGNGTRLTVT.

The gene calls are TRBV5-6 and TRBJ2-5; D possibly corresponds to TRBD2 (5 bases). The better agreement between TRBJ2-4 and the DNA end casts doubt on the J call. The CDR3 runs to 13 residues. Germline V CDR1 and CDR2: SGHDT, YYEEEE. CDR3 loop: CASTLRAGNIQYF. The CDR3 DNA sequence: TGTGCCAGCACCCTGCGGGCAGGAAACATTCAGTACTTC.

The chain links TRBV28 to TRBJ2-5; TRBD1 agrees at 11 bases. After removal of 6 bases from V and 5 bases from J, the junction contained 5 bases not matched to a gene. The CDR3 runs 14 residues. CDR1 is MDHEN, CDR2 SYDVKM, per germline. CDR3 nucleotide sequence: TGTGCCAGCAGGGGACAGGGGGGAGGGGAGACCCAGTACTTC. As protein: CASRGQGGGETQYF.

The chain joins TRBV7-9 to TRBJ2-1, with D possibly matching TRBD1 (6 bases). Germline-derived CDR1 and CDR2 are SEHNR and FQNEAQ (reference sequence). This CDR3 spans 14 amino acids. Trimming stripped 1 base from V and 4 bases from J, with 8 bases between. As DNA, the CDR3 is TGTGCCAGCAGCTTAGAGGGACATTACAATGAGCAGTTCTTC. It translates to CASSLEGHYNEQFF.

V usage is TRBV5-6 and J usage is TRBJ2-3, with a weak D call TRBD2 (6 bases). Germline CDR1 is SGHDT and CDR2 is YYEEEE. CDR3 length equals 16 residues. Trimming stripped 2 bases from V and 0 bases from J, with 13 bases between. CDR3 in amino acids: CASSFRAGRSTDTQYF. CDR3 nucleotide sequence: TGTGCCAGCAGCTTTCGTGCGGGGAGAAGCACAGATACGCAGTATTTT.

In this sample, this clonotype turned up many times. The CDR3 DNA sequence: TGTGCCAGCAGCCAGAGGGGGGGGAACACTGAAGCTTTCTTT. Translation gives CASSQRGGNTEAFF. The chain joins TRBV14 to TRBJ1-1, with a weak D call TRBD1 (6 bases). V was shortened by 3 bases and J by 1 base, with 9 bases between the two germline ends. CDR1 and CDR2 from the germline V gene are SGHDN and FVKESK. CDR3 size: 14 residues.